The 9 T cell receptor beta chains reported below all come from one sample, sequenced in a study of blood T cell repertoires in COVID-19. This table comes from immunoSEQ multiplex PCR, and its TCRdb copy is limited to in-frame clones, with some not included. Altogether about 200,000 clones are present, about nine tenths being singletons, with the ten largest covering about 1.6%. The sequencing input was peripheral blood. These receptors came from a man aged 18 to 35 with active or convalescent COVID-19.

The V call is TRBV30, the J call TRBJ2-1; 9 bases are a match to TRBD2. CDR1 and CDR2 from the germline V gene are GTSNPN and SVGIG (reference sequence). This CDR3 is built from 14 residues. Losses at the gene ends were 6 bases for V and 7 bases for J; bases not matched to a gene: 10. CDR3 region: CACSAGLALNEQFF. DNA for the CDR3: TGTGCCTGCTCAGCGGGACTAGCCCTAAATGAGCAGTTCTTC.

This chain uses TRBV5-1 with TRBJ1-2; 7 bases are a match to TRBD1. Looked up from germline, CDR1 is SGHRS and CDR2 is YFSETQ. This CDR3 has 13 amino acids. The junction had 4 bases not matched to a gene; V was cut back by 4 bases and J by 4 bases. The CDR3 region is CASSPGDSYGYTF. In DNA form, the CDR3 reads TGCGCCAGCAGCCCCGGGGACAGCTATGGCTACACCTTC.

J is TRBJ1-2 and V is TRBV2; D is possibly TRBD1 (5 bases). Trimming took 5 bases from V and 4 from J, leaving 14 bases between them. Germline CDR1 and CDR2: SNHLY and FYNNEI. This CDR3 is 14 amino acids long. The CDR3 loop is CASSPLGAGYGYTF. CDR3 sequence (DNA): TGTGCCAGCAGTCCCCTAGGGGCAGGCTATGGCTACACCTTC.

The chain uses TRBV2 and TRBJ2-3; D remains ambiguous. The germline CDR1 and CDR2 sequences are SNHLY and FYNNEI. The CDR3 runs to 14 residues. Trimming pared 2 bases from V and 0 bases from J, leaving 6 bases between. CDR3 DNA sequence: TGTGCCAGCAGTGAATTACTAAGCACAGATACGCAGTATTTT. Its protein is CASSELLSTDTQYF.

This clone was seen more than once but under ten times. The chain carries TRBV27 and TRBJ1-3, with a tentative D call TRBD1 (6 bases). Germline CDR1 reads MNHEY; CDR2 reads SMNVEV (reference sequence). Trimming removed 5 bases from V and 4 bases from J, with 12 bases in between. The CDR3 runs 14 residues. The CDR3 DNA follows: TGTGCCAGCAGTGCAGGGGCAGCGGGAAACACCATATATTTT. It specifies CASSAGAAGNTIYF.

The chain couples TRBV5-1 to TRBJ2-7; TRBD2 agrees at 7 bases. CDR3 size: 15 residues. V was clipped by 0 bases and J by 3 bases; unmatched bases: 6. Germline V gene lookup returns CDR1 SGHRS and CDR2 YFSETQ. The CDR3 DNA reads TGCGCCAGCAGCTTGGCAACAGGACTAGTCTACGAGCAGTACTTC. Translating it yields CASSLATGLVYEQYF.

This chain's CDR3 is CASSFSRQGVRETQYF. The DNA for the CDR3 is TGTGCCAGCAGCTTTTCACGGCAGGGCGTGAGGGAGACCCAGTACTTC. The chain combines TRBV7-9 with TRBJ2-5, with a possible D match to TRBD1 (5 bases). Per the germline V gene, CDR1 is SEHNR and CDR2 is FQNEAQ (reference sequence). V was trimmed by 3 bases and J by 5 bases, leaving 19 bases between them. The CDR3 is 16 residues long. The full variable domain, with the rest looked up from reference TRBV7-9 and TRBJ2-5, is DTGVSQNPRHKITKRGQNVTFRCDPISEHNRLYWYRQTLGQGPEFLTYFQNEAQLEKSRLLSDRFSAERPKGSFSTLEIQRTEQGDSAMYLCASSFSRQGVRETQYFGPGTRLLVL.

This chain links TRBV27 with TRBJ2-1; D possibly corresponds to TRBD2 (6 bases). V was pared by 3 bases and J by 7 bases, with 13 bases between. Per the germline V gene, CDR1 is MNHEY and CDR2 is SMNVEV (reference sequence). The CDR3 covers 14 residues. CDR3 loop: CASSFRTTLNEQFF. CDR3 nucleotide sequence: TGTGCCAGCAGTTTCAGGACTACTCTAAATGAGCAGTTCTTC.

J is TRBJ2-7 and V is TRBV18; 8 nucleotides match TRBD2. With 5 bases clipped from V and 2 bases from J, the junction kept 8 bases outside the gene matches. CDR1 is KGHSH and CDR2 is LQKENI in the germline V gene. The CDR3 has 15 residues. CDR3 amino acids: CASSGSGRLPYEQYF. In nucleotides, the CDR3 is TGTGCCAGCTCAGGGAGCGGGAGACTACCCTACGAGCAGTACTTC.